This TCR beta chain was found in a study of control samples from healthy donors and cancer patients. Using immunoSEQ multiplex PCR, the repertoire was profiled, and TCRdb retains in-frame clones only, with some absent. The sample has about 120,000 clones, about 93% seen once. CDR1 and CDR2 (germline): MDHEN, SYDVKM. The length of the CDR3 is 14 residues. After removal of 4 bases from V and 4 bases from J, the junction contained 6 bases not matched to a gene. The count of this clone is one. The sample comprised blood. The rearrangement joins TRBV28 to TRBJ1-2, with 7 bases matching TRBD1. The source is a man aged 30-40 years in good health. The CDR3 sequence is CASSSGTASYGYTF. The DNA of the CDR3 is TGTGCCAGCAGTTCCGGGACAGCGAGCTATGGCTACACCTTC.